This T cell receptor beta chain was recovered during a study of cytomegalovirus exposure and HLA in healthy donors. Study context: Later, an analysis reported that the 95 to 150 validation repertoires had used the same platform as the approximately 690 first-cohort repertoires.

General study points: Rare TCR sequences predominated, though certain public TCRs were found in many donors. In vitro confirmation showed a few CMV-associated chains to be CMV antigen specific. TCR beta chains numbering some 150 were designated cytomegalovirus-associated.

Note on this clone: What it binds is unknown.

The trim removed 5 bases at V and 5 bases at J, leaving 4 bases unmatched. CDR1 is SEHNR, CDR2 FQNEAQ, per germline (reference sequence). There are 13 residues in the CDR3. Only in-frame clones appear in the TCRdb table, and some are missing; sequencing was by immunoSEQ multiplex PCR. The table includes 120,000 or so clones, 70% to 90% detected once. The clonotype was recovered from a woman younger than 30 in good health and CMV-seronegative. The chain joins TRBV7-9 to TRBJ2-7; 9 positions match TRBD1. The sequencing sample was made of PBMCs. CDR3 amino acids: CASSLDRGDEQYF. The CDR3, as DNA: TGTGCCAGCAGCCTAGACAGGGGGGACGAGCAGTACTTC.